This TCR beta chain was captured by sequencing in a study of blood T cell repertoires in COVID-19. Sequencing was performed with immunoSEQ multiplex PCR; in TCRdb, only in-frame clones are kept and a portion is missing. The sample holds nearly 350,000 clones, around 90% seen once. The CDR3 runs to 14 residues. V gave up 7 bases and J gave up 6 bases; unmatched junction bases: 10. Per germline, CDR1 MNHEY and CDR2 SMNVEV (reference sequence). The sample was peripheral blood. This rearrangement joins TRBV27 to TRBJ1-2, with 8 bases identical to TRBD1. The receptor was derived from a woman younger than 30 who had recovered from COVID-19. The CDR3 region has the DNA TGTGCCAGCAAGGCCCTCGACAGGGGAGATGGCTACACCTTC. It encodes CASKALDRGDGYTF.